This paragraph covers one T cell receptor beta chain sequence. Frequency shows this clonotype is medium-sized (0.01 to 0.1%); no count was noted. Its antigen is currently not known. A Human TCR Profiling Kit was used to prepare UMI-labeled 5' RACE TCRbeta libraries. Every TCRbeta library was prepared in parallel, with the same number of PCR cycles used for all of the libraries. The paper's processing steps were these. Between 3,000 and 18,000 functional CDR3beta clonotypes were contained in each TCRbeta library. MIGEC 1.2.9 was used for UMI extraction and consensus assembly, with at least three reads per UMI being required. MiXCR 3.0.3 was used to extract the in-frame CDR3beta repertoires. Each sample was downsampled to 42,000 randomly selected UMIs before diversity metrics were calculated in VDJtools 1.2.1. Repertoire overlap metrics D, R and F2 were calculated in VDJtools for the top 3,000 clones of each sample pair. TCRdb reprocessed the sequencing reads and holds a single record per CDR3 protein sequence, with no DNA. Clone size and V and J calls follow TCRdb, not the original study. Per the sample table, the count is approximately 12,000 distinct CDR3 sequences. The ten largest clones represent 7% to 9% of the sample.

This sample is drawn from a study of human CD8 memory T cell subsets (dated by TCRdb to the early 2020s). Describing the broader study: TCRbeta repertoires of stem-like (TSTEM), progenitor exhausted-like (TPEX) and effector memory CD8+ T cell subsets were compared to assess their clonal relationships. More than 5 donors each provided TSTEM, TPEX and effector memory subsets, from which TCRbeta repertoires were obtained. The study at large found these results: The stem-like TSTEM and TPEX subsets each shared clonotypes with effector memory cells, but the TSTEM and TPEX repertoires had minimal overlap with each other, suggesting distinct antigen spectra. Only TCRbeta chains were sequenced, and repertoire comparisons rested on five to seven donors tested with paired t-tests and Bonferroni correction. TSTEM and TPEX subsets showed similarly high normalized Shannon-Wiener diversity, whereas effector memory subsets were comparatively less diverse. Chao1 estimates suggested greater repertoire diversity in TSTEM than in TPEX subsets, potentially reflecting a broader range of specificities.

The CDR3, from cysteine to phenylalanine, totals 13 residues. Nucleotide data are not available. As encoded in the germline V gene, CDR1 is SQVTM while CDR2 is ANQGSEA. Density gradient separation was used to isolate peripheral blood mononuclear cells from healthy donor buffy coats. In the study, negative magnetic separation with EasySep or MojoSort CD8+ T cell isolation kits was used to enrich total CD8+ T cells. For each subset, total RNA was extracted using an RNeasy Mini Kit from duplicate vials of some 150,000 sorted CD8+ T cells. The PBMCs were used either fresh or after being cryopreserved in fetal bovine serum with approximately 9.8% DMSO. Fluorescence-activated cell sorting on a FACSAria III was used to sort the CD8+ T cell subsets to purity.

The chain is assembled from TRBV29-1 and TRBJ2-7; TCRdb selects TRBD1, and the lack of DNA leaves this call unchecked. This sequence originates from a human donor in good health. Sequenced: CD8+ T cells from PBMCs. Here the CDR3 is given as CSARTGDSYEQYF.